This T cell receptor (beta chain) comes out of a study of control samples from healthy donors and cancer patients. The protocol was immunoSEQ multiplex PCR, while the TCRdb copy is restricted to in-frame clones and leaves out a portion. Among 140,000 or so clones listed, about 94% were seen once. Per germline, CDR1 KGHDR and CDR2 SFDVKD. V lost 9 bases, J lost 0 bases, and 12 bases lay in between. The CDR3 extends over 14 amino acids. The rearrangement links TRBV24-1 to TRBJ2-3, with D possibly being TRBD2 (5 bases). This TCR derives from a man in his 60s with colorectal cancer. Sequenced: PBMCs. The CDR3 region is CATEGSRSTDTQYF. The CDR3 DNA follows: TGTGCCACCGAGGGCTCGCGTAGCACAGATACGCAGTATTTT.